One and the same sample provided the 8 T cell receptor beta chains below, sequenced in a study of blood T cell repertoires in COVID-19. Using immunoSEQ multiplex PCR, the repertoire was profiled, and TCRdb retains in-frame clones only, with some absent. Found here are more than 250,000 clones, roughly 84% of them singletons; the top ten hold 1%. What was sequenced was peripheral blood. Receptor source: a man in his fifties with active or convalescent COVID-19.

CDR3 residues: CSVASGETQYF. The CDR3 DNA follows: TGCAGCGTTGCTAGCGGTGAGACCCAGTACTTC. This rearrangement joins TRBV29-1 to TRBJ2-5, with 7 positions matching TRBD2. Germline V gives CDR1 SQVTM, CDR2 ANQGSEA. CDR3 length equals 11 residues. J gave up 5 bases and V 4 bases, and 1 base lay outside the gene matches. The whole variable domain, remainder taken from reference TRBV29-1 and TRBJ2-5, is SAVISQKPSRDICQRGTSLTIQCQVDSQVTMMFWYRQQPGQSLTLIATANQGSEATYESGFVIDKFPISRPNLTFSTLTVSNMSPEDSSIYLCSVASGETQYFGPGTRLLVL.

This chain joins TRBV28 and TRBJ2-1; 7 bases agree with TRBD2. CDR1 is MDHEN, CDR2 SYDVKM, per germline. This CDR3 has 14 amino acids. After removal of 6 bases from V and 7 bases from J, the junction contained 9 bases not matched to a gene. The CDR3 bases are TGTGCCAGCAGGGGGGGGGAGTTTGGGAATGAGCAGTTCTTC. Translating it yields CASRGGEFGNEQFF.

This sequence joins TRBV4-3 and TRBJ1-4, with 10 bases aligning to TRBD1. After removal of 0 bases from V and 0 bases from J, the junction contained 7 bases not matched to a gene. The germline CDR1 and CDR2 sequences are LGHNA and YSLEER. The CDR3 runs to 19 residues. Here the CDR3 DNA reads TGCGCCAGCAGCCAAGATCGGGGGACAGGGGTTCCAACTAATGAAAAACTGTTTTTT. It encodes CASSQDRGTGVPTNEKLFF.

The J gene is TRBJ1-1, the V gene TRBV6-2 or TRBV6-3, with D unclear. The CDR3 length is 16 residues. V lost 5 bases, J lost 0 bases, and 16 bases lay in between. From germline, CDR1 is MNHEY and CDR2 SVGEGT. The CDR3 DNA follows: TGTGCCAGCAGTAGCCTCGGGGAGGGTATGAACACTGAAGCTTTCTTT. Translating gives CASSSLGEGMNTEAFF.

The chain recombines TRBV5-1 with TRBJ2-1; the match to TRBD2 covers 9 bases. Germline V gene lookup returns CDR1 SGHRS and CDR2 YFSETQ. Trimming removed 1 base from V and 7 bases from J; junction bases left unmatched: 9. The CDR3 extends over 16 amino acids. DNA for the CDR3: TGCGCCAGCAGCTTGATTGGGACTAGCTTCTTAAATGAGCAGTTCTTC. It yields the protein CASSLIGTSFLNEQFF.

Comment on this clone: This sample also contains other DNA sequences that code for the same CDR3. The rearrangement links TRBV28 to TRBJ2-2; 9 nucleotides align to TRBD2. From germline, CDR1 is MDHEN and CDR2 SYDVKM. This CDR3 has 15 amino acids. Trimming cost V 3 bases and J 6 bases; bases outside gene matches: 5. The CDR3 is CASSLGGGAPGELFF. In nucleotides, the CDR3 is TGTGCCAGCAGTTTGGGCGGGGGGGCCCCCGGGGAGCTGTTTTTT. The variable domain in full, completed from reference TRBV28 and TRBJ2-2, reads DVKVTQSSRYLVKRTGEKVFLECVQDMDHENMFWYRQDPGLGLRLIYFSYDVKMKEKGDIPEGYSVSREKKERFSLILESASTNQTSMYLCASSLGGGAPGELFFGEGSRLTVL.

The chain carries TRBV9 and TRBJ1-1; D ambiguous. The CDR3 has 18 residues. V lost 3 bases, J lost 1 base, and 22 bases lay in between. Germline V CDR1 and CDR2: SGDLS, YYNGEE. This CDR3 reads CASSATRGGFSRNTEAFF. CDR3 DNA sequence: TGTGCCAGCAGCGCGACAAGAGGCGGGTTTTCGAGGAACACTGAAGCTTTCTTT.

This clone was detected a few times. This chain connects TRBV5-1 to TRBJ2-2, with TRBD1 matching over 10 bases. The CDR3 totals 15 residues. Losses at the gene ends were 4 bases for V and 6 bases for J; bases not matched to a gene: 6. The V gene's germline CDR1 is SGHRS and CDR2 YFSETQ. Here the CDR3 DNA reads TGCGCCAGCAGCCCCGGACAGGGGGATGCCGGGGAGCTGTTTTTT. Protein product: CASSPGQGDAGELFF.